The entry that follows covers one T cell receptor beta chain sequence. As yet, its antigen is unknown. The data are from a study of radiation and T cells in renal cell carcinoma. The protocol was immunoSEQ multiplex PCR, while the TCRdb copy is restricted to in-frame clones and leaves out a portion. The sample carries some 100,000 clones, around 83% recorded once. The time point was: blood 4 weeks post-SBRT, at nephrectomy. Treatment defined: 15 Gy SBRT to primary tumor, nephrectomy 4 weeks later. Nephrectomy followed 15 Gy stereotactic body radiation by 4 weeks. Study results and limitations: Without pretreatment biopsies, baseline tumor clonotype presence was undetermined. In blood, top tumor clones expanded by 2 weeks, shrinking by 4.

Trimming pared 0 bases from V and 3 bases from J, leaving 14 bases between. This CDR3 spans 16 amino acids. Per the germline V gene, CDR1 is SGHRS and CDR2 is YFSETQ. The sequence came from a man aged 60-69 years with renal cell carcinoma. The chain is built from TRBV5-1 and TRBJ2-3, with D tentatively TRBD2 (7 bases). Here the sequenced sample was blood, taken from a patient whose treatment included radiotherapy and nephrectomy. CDR3 DNA: TGCGCCAGCAGCTTGGACGGGGGGCGTGGGACAGATACGCAGTATTTT. It specifies CASSLDGGRGTDTQYF.